This is a list of T cell receptor beta chains from one sample in a study of blood T cell repertoires in COVID-19. TCRdb's copy holds only in-frame clones and misses some; the assay was immunoSEQ multiplex PCR. The table shows some 99,000 clones, with about four fifths occurring only once. Sequencing was performed on peripheral blood. These receptors were obtained from an older man with acute or convalescent COVID-19. CDR3s include the opening cysteine and the closing phenylalanine or tryptophan. Each record gives: D gene, clone size, J gene, CDR3 length, V gene, CDR3 DNA, CDR3 protein. A D gene is named only where the DNA matches it firmly. Expanded clones are given a class, and other clones once, few, many or no size at all.

D gene: TRBD2; clone size: -; J gene: TRBJ2-3; CDR3 length: 14; V gene: TRBV29-1; CDR3 DNA: TGCAGCGTGGGGTTACGGGAGGGCACAGATACGCAGTATTTT; CDR3 protein: CSVGLREGTDTQYF
D gene: TRBD2; clone size: once; J gene: TRBJ2-1; CDR3 length: 17; V gene: TRBV2; CDR3 DNA: TGTGCCAGCAGTAGGACTAGCGGGAGGGCCCTTTACAATGAGCAGTTCTTC; CDR3 protein: CASSRTSGRALYNEQFF
D gene: TRBD2; clone size: -; J gene: TRBJ2-1; CDR3 length: 17; V gene: TRBV11-2; CDR3 DNA: TGTGCCAGCAGCTTAGATCGTAGCGGGAGAACCTACAATGAGCAGTTCTTC; CDR3 protein: CASSLDRSGRTYNEQFF
D gene: TRBD1; clone size: -; J gene: TRBJ2-7; CDR3 length: 15; V gene: TRBV30; CDR3 DNA: TGTGCCTGGTTAAGACCGGGACAGGGAACCAAGGAGCAGTACTTC; CDR3 protein: CAWLRPGQGTKEQYF
D gene: TRBD2; clone size: once; J gene: TRBJ2-3; CDR3 length: 17; V gene: TRBV3-1/TRBV3-2; CDR3 DNA: TGTGCCAGCAGCCAAGAGGGTCGGCGGGAGGACGACGATACGCAGTATTTT; CDR3 protein: CASSQEGRREDDDTQYF
D gene: -; clone size: few; J gene: TRBJ1-2; CDR3 length: 15; V gene: TRBV30; CDR3 DNA: TGTGCCTGGAGTCCCTTTGGGCGGGGTAACTATGGCTACACCTTC; CDR3 protein: CAWSPFGRGNYGYTF
D gene: -; clone size: -; J gene: TRBJ1-1; CDR3 length: 13; V gene: TRBV24-1; CDR3 DNA: TGTGCCACCAGTGAGGCAGGGTACACTGAAGCTTTCTTT; CDR3 protein: CATSEAGYTEAFF
D gene: TRBD1; clone size: -; J gene: TRBJ1-6; CDR3 length: 16; V gene: TRBV9; CDR3 DNA: TGTGCCAGCAGCGTAGCCACAGGGGTGGGGAATTCACCCCTCCACTTT; CDR3 protein: CASSVATGVGNSPLHF
D gene: -; clone size: -; J gene: TRBJ2-1; CDR3 length: 14; V gene: TRBV6-2/TRBV6-3; CDR3 DNA: TGTGCCAGCAGTTACACGGCACAGTACAATGAGCAGTTCTTC; CDR3 protein: CASSYTAQYNEQFF
D gene: TRBD2; clone size: once; J gene: TRBJ2-1; CDR3 length: 15; V gene: TRBV19; CDR3 DNA: TGTGCCAGTAGTATAAGGACTAGCGAGTGGAATGAGCAGTTCTTC; CDR3 protein: CASSIRTSEWNEQFF
D gene: -; clone size: -; J gene: TRBJ1-4; CDR3 length: 15; V gene: TRBV7-6; CDR3 DNA: TGTGCCAGCAGCGCCTCGGGGATGACTAATGAAAAACTGTTTTTT; CDR3 protein: CASSASGMTNEKLFF
D gene: -; clone size: -; J gene: TRBJ2-3; CDR3 length: 16; V gene: TRBV18; CDR3 DNA: TGTGCCAGCTCACCTCGGGTTAGTAGGCGTGCAGATACGCAGTATTTT; CDR3 protein: CASSPRVSRRADTQYF
D gene: TRBD2; clone size: -; J gene: TRBJ2-1; CDR3 length: 17; V gene: TRBV4-3; CDR3 DNA: TGCGCCAGCAGCCAGGACGAGACTAGCGGGTATGACAATGAGCAGTTCTTC; CDR3 protein: CASSQDETSGYDNEQFF
D gene: -; clone size: -; J gene: TRBJ2-7; CDR3 length: 16; V gene: TRBV4-1; CDR3 DNA: TGCGCCAGCAGCCCTGGTCTAATGAGGGAGTCCTACGAGCAGTACTTC; CDR3 protein: CASSPGLMRESYEQYF
D gene: TRBD1; clone size: few; J gene: TRBJ2-7; CDR3 length: 15; V gene: TRBV7-2; CDR3 DNA: TGTGCCAGCAGCTTATTTCCCAGGGGGTCTTACGAGCAGTACTTC; CDR3 protein: CASSLFPRGSYEQYF
D gene: TRBD2; clone size: -; J gene: TRBJ2-1; CDR3 length: 15; V gene: TRBV19; CDR3 DNA: TGTGCCAGTAGTATAAATAGCGGGAGATGGGCTGAGCAGTTCTTC; CDR3 protein: CASSINSGRWAEQFF
D gene: -; clone size: -; J gene: TRBJ2-2; CDR3 length: 14; V gene: TRBV29-1; CDR3 DNA: TGCAGCGTTGAGCTAGTCAGTGACACCGGGGAGCTGTTTTTT; CDR3 protein: CSVELVSDTGELFF
D gene: TRBD1; clone size: -; J gene: TRBJ1-1; CDR3 length: 14; V gene: TRBV19; CDR3 DNA: TGTGCCAGTACCAACGACAGGGGAGGGACTGAAGCTTTCTTT; CDR3 protein: CASTNDRGGTEAFF
D gene: -; clone size: -; J gene: TRBJ1-5; CDR3 length: 16; V gene: TRBV7-2; CDR3 DNA: TGTGCCAGCAGCGGCCGTTCAGGGGCGAGGAATCAGCCCCAGCATTTT; CDR3 protein: CASSGRSGARNQPQHF
D gene: TRBD2; clone size: -; J gene: TRBJ2-3; CDR3 length: 14; V gene: TRBV2; CDR3 DNA: TGTGCCAGCAGGGGGCGGGAGTGGGCAGATACGCAGTATTTT; CDR3 protein: CASRGREWADTQYF
D gene: TRBD1; clone size: few; J gene: TRBJ1-4; CDR3 length: 14; V gene: TRBV19; CDR3 DNA: TGTGCCAGTAGCCCGGGACAGTTATATGAAAAACTGTTTTTT; CDR3 protein: CASSPGQLYEKLFF
D gene: -; clone size: -; J gene: TRBJ2-7; CDR3 length: 15; V gene: TRBV27; CDR3 DNA: TGTGCCAGCAGTCCCCCCAGTCGTGGGCCCTACGAGCAGTACTTC; CDR3 protein: CASSPPSRGPYEQYF
D gene: -; clone size: -; J gene: TRBJ1-1; CDR3 length: 15; V gene: TRBV15; CDR3 DNA: TGTGCCACCAGCAGACCGGGGACATACGGGACTGAAGCTTTCTTT; CDR3 protein: CATSRPGTYGTEAFF
D gene: -; clone size: -; J gene: TRBJ2-5; CDR3 length: 14; V gene: TRBV30; CDR3 DNA: TGTGCCTGGAGTTCAAACCAGGGTCTTCATCCCCAGTACTTC; CDR3 protein: CAWSSNQGLHPQYF
D gene: -; clone size: -; J gene: TRBJ1-2; CDR3 length: 16; V gene: TRBV7-8; CDR3 DNA: TGTGCCAGCAGGCCGGAACCAGGGGTGGGGGCCAGGGGCTACACCTTC; CDR3 protein: CASRPEPGVGARGYTF
D gene: -; clone size: -; J gene: TRBJ1-6; CDR3 length: 14; V gene: TRBV9; CDR3 DNA: TGTGCCAGCAGCGGGAACAGGGTCAGCTCACCCCTCCACTTT; CDR3 protein: CASSGNRVSSPLHF
D gene: TRBD1; clone size: -; J gene: TRBJ1-2; CDR3 length: 15; V gene: TRBV7-6; CDR3 DNA: TGTGCCAGCAGCTCCGGGACAGGGGGCGCCTATGGCTACACCTTC; CDR3 protein: CASSSGTGGAYGYTF
D gene: TRBD2; clone size: -; J gene: TRBJ2-3; CDR3 length: 17; V gene: TRBV7-9; CDR3 DNA: TGTGCCAGCAGCCCCCCCGGGAGCGGGAGGTATACGGATACGCAGTATTTT; CDR3 protein: CASSPPGSGRYTDTQYF
D gene: TRBD1; clone size: -; J gene: TRBJ2-1; CDR3 length: 15; V gene: TRBV18; CDR3 DNA: TGTGCCAGCTCCCCTTCCGGACAGGATCTCAATGAGCAGTTCTTC; CDR3 protein: CASSPSGQDLNEQFF
D gene: TRBD1; clone size: -; J gene: TRBJ1-1; CDR3 length: 17; V gene: TRBV7-6; CDR3 DNA: TGTGCCAGCAGCCTGTTCCAGGGGGACGGAATGAACACTGAAGCTTTCTTT; CDR3 protein: CASSLFQGDGMNTEAFF
D gene: TRBD1; clone size: -; J gene: TRBJ1-4; CDR3 length: 15; V gene: TRBV6-5; CDR3 DNA: TGTGCCAGCAGTCAACAGGACAGGGGGAGGGAAAAACTGTTTTTT; CDR3 protein: CASSQQDRGREKLFF
D gene: -; clone size: -; J gene: TRBJ1-4; CDR3 length: 15; V gene: TRBV15; CDR3 DNA: TGTGCCACCAGCAGAGATAGACACATGAATGAAAAACTGTTTTTT; CDR3 protein: CATSRDRHMNEKLFF
D gene: TRBD2; clone size: -; J gene: TRBJ2-5; CDR3 length: 18; V gene: TRBV28; CDR3 DNA: TGTGCCAGCAGTACTAGGATAGCTAGCGGGAGGTACCAAGAGACCCAGTACTTC; CDR3 protein: CASSTRIASGRYQETQYF
D gene: -; clone size: -; J gene: TRBJ1-3; CDR3 length: 14; V gene: TRBV5-8; CDR3 DNA: TGTGCCAGCAGCCGGCGGGAAACTGGAAACACCATATATTTT; CDR3 protein: CASSRRETGNTIYF
D gene: TRBD2; clone size: -; J gene: TRBJ2-3; CDR3 length: 16; V gene: TRBV6-5; CDR3 DNA: TGTGCCAGCAGTTACCGGCTAGCGGGAGCGGGAGATACGCAGTATTTT; CDR3 protein: CASSYRLAGAGDTQYF
D gene: TRBD2; clone size: -; J gene: TRBJ2-5; CDR3 length: 15; V gene: TRBV9; CDR3 DNA: TGTGCCAGCAGTGTCGGACTAGTCGGAGCGGAAACCCAGTACTTC; CDR3 protein: CASSVGLVGAETQYF
D gene: TRBD2; clone size: -; J gene: TRBJ2-1; CDR3 length: 16; V gene: TRBV9; CDR3 DNA: TGTGCCAGCAGCGTAGATACGGGAGGGACGGGGAATGAGCAGTTCTTC; CDR3 protein: CASSVDTGGTGNEQFF
D gene: TRBD1; clone size: -; J gene: TRBJ1-5; CDR3 length: 17; V gene: TRBV18; CDR3 DNA: TGTGCCAGCTCACCTTCTCCAGGGGGCTGGGGCAATCAGCCCCAGCATTTT; CDR3 protein: CASSPSPGGWGNQPQHF
D gene: -; clone size: -; J gene: TRBJ2-2; CDR3 length: 15; V gene: TRBV5-1; CDR3 DNA: TGCGCCAGCAACTTGGGCGATCGGTCCACCGGGGAGCTGTTTTTT; CDR3 protein: CASNLGDRSTGELFF